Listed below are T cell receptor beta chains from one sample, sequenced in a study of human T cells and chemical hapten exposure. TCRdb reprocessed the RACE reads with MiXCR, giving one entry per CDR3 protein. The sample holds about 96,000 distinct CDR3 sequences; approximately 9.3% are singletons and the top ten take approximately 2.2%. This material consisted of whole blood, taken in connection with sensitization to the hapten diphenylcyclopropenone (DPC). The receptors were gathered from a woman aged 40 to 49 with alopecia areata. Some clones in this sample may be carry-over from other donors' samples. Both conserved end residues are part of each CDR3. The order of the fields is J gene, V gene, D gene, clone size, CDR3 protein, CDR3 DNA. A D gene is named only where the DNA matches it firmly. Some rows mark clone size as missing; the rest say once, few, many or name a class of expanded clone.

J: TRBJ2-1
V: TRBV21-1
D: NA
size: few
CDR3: CASSKGPGQGSYNEQFF
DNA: TGTGCCAGCAGCAAAGGTCCAGGCCAGGGTTCCTACAATGAGCAGTTCTTC

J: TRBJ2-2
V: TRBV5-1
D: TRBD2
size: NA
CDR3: CASSTGLAGAIGELFF
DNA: TGCGCCAGCAGCACTGGACTAGCGGGAGCAATCGGGGAGCTGTTTTTT

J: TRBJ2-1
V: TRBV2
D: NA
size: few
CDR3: CASRRLGAPDNEQFF
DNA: TGTGCCAGCAGGCGCCTGGGGGCCCCTGACAATGAGCAGTTCTTC

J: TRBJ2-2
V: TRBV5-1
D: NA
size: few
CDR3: CATRVTGSGAGELFF
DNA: TGCGCCACCCGCGTGACAGGGTCGGGAGCCGGGGAGCTGTTTTTT

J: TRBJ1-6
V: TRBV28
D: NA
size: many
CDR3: CAEGRMKNSPLHF
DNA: TGTGCCGAGGGGAGGATGAAAAATTCACCCCTCCACTTT

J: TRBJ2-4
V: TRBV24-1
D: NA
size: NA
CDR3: CATSDGREAQDIQYF
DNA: TGTGCCACCAGTGATGGGCGTGAAGCGCAGGACATTCAGTACTTC

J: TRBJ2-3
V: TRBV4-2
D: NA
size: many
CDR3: CASSQEVSDRWDTQYF
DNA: TGTGCCAGCAGCCAAGAGGTGTCTGACCGATGGGATACGCAGTATTTT

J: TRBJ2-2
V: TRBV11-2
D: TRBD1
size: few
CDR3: CASSWGTVNTGELFF
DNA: TGTGCCAGCAGCTGGGGGACAGTGAACACCGGGGAGCTGTTTTTT

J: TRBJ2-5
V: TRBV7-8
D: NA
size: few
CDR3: CASSQGQGIQETQYF
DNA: TGTGCCAGCAGCCAAGGCCAGGGGATCCAAGAGACCCAGTACTTC

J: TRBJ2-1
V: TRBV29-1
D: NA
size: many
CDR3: CSVGPPLVRTSSYNEQFF
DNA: TGCAGCGTTGGGCCCCCCCTAGTGCGCACAAGCTCCTACAATGAGCAGTTCTTC

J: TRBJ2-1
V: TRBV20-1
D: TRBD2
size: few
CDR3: CSAIPGTTTNEQFF
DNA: TGCAGTGCTATTCCCGGGACTACCACCAATGAGCAGTTCTTC

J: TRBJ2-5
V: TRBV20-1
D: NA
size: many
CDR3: CSARDRLVQETQYF
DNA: TGCAGTGCTAGAGATCGGCTAGTCCAAGAGACCCAGTACTTC

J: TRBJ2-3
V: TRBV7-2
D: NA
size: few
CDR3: CASTQSYGFTDTQYF
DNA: TGTGCCAGCACCCAATCCTACGGATTCACAGATACGCAGTATTTT

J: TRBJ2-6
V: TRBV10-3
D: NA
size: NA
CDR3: CAILPTDYSGANVLTF
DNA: TGTGCCATCCTCCCGACAGATTACTCTGGGGCCAACGTCCTGACTTTC

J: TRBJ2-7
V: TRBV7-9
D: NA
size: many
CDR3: CARYCSYEQYF
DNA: TGTGCCAGGTATTGTTCGTACGAGCAGTACTTC

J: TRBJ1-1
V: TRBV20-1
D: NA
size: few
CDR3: CSARALVGGTTEAFF
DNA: TGCAGTGCTAGGGCCTTGGTTGGGGGTACGACTGAAGCTTTCTTT

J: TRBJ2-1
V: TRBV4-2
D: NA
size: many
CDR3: CASSRDIDYNEQFF
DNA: TGTGCCAGCAGCCGGGACATAGACTACAATGAGCAGTTCTTC

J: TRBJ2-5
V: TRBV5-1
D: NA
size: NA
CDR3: CASSPHGVGETQYF
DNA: TGCGCCAGCAGCCCCCACGGTGTCGGAGAGACCCAGTACTTC

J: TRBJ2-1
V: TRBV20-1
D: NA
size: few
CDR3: CSARDPSYAHNEQFF
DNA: TGCAGTGCTAGAGATCCATCTTATGCCCACAATGAGCAGTTCTTC